Each of the 22 T cell receptor beta chains below was sequenced from the same sample in a study of brain T cells in children with intractable seizures. Using immunoSEQ multiplex PCR, the repertoire was profiled, and TCRdb retains in-frame clones only, with some absent. The table records about 320,000 clones, approximately 93% of them present only once. Stated time point: blood from clinic visit 5 months post-surgery; TSC patient then seizure free. The source was peripheral blood, collected 5 to 6 months after surgery. The receptors stem from a boy under three years old with tuberous sclerosis and intractable seizures.

The chain joins TRBV5-1 to TRBJ1-6, with D uncertain. CDR1 is SGHRS, CDR2 YFSETQ, per germline. The CDR3 is 17 amino acids. Deletions cut 0 bases from V and 0 bases from J, with 10 bases between. CDR3 sequence: CASSLAGISSYNSPLHF. DNA of the CDR3: TGCGCCAGCAGCTTGGCGGGCATTAGCTCCTATAATTCACCCCTCCACTTT.

This rearrangement joins TRBV6-5 to TRBJ2-7; 8 bases align to TRBD2. This CDR3 comprises 13 residues. The V gene end was trimmed by 7 bases and the J gene end by 1 base; junction bases not matched to a gene: 3. Germline lookup yields CDR1 MNHEY and CDR2 SVGAGI. The CDR3 DNA sequence: TGTGCCAGCAACCTAGCGGGTTCCTACGAGCAGTACTTC. Encoded protein: CASNLAGSYEQYF.

The V and J genes are TRBV7-8 and TRBJ1-1, with unresolved D. The V end lost 3 bases, the J end lost 6 bases, and 8 bases lay between the germline ends. Germline V gives CDR1 SGHVS, CDR2 FQNEAQ. CDR3 length equals 12 residues. CDR3 bases: TGTGCCAGCAGCTTCTATGCTTCTGAAGCTTTCTTT. Translating gives CASSFYASEAFF.

The chain combines TRBV6-5 with TRBJ1-2; D is possibly TRBD1 (5 bases). The V end lost 6 bases, the J end lost 3 bases, and 14 bases lay between the germline ends. Germline-derived CDR1 and CDR2 are MNHEY and SVGAGI. This CDR3 has 14 residues. For the CDR3, the DNA is TGTGCCAGCAGCCGCGGACGGACATACTATGGCTACACCTTC. Translating it yields CASSRGRTYYGYTF.

Concerning this clone itself: One junction end disagrees with the germline gene, perhaps due to a read error. The chain joins TRBV6-1 to TRBJ1-1; D is ambiguous. Germline values: CDR1 MNHNS, CDR2 SASEGT. This CDR3 has 15 residues. The CDR3 DNA follows: TGTGCCAGCAGTCAAGCCGCAGGATTAAGAACTGAAGCTTTCTTT. As protein: CASSQAAGLRTEAFF.

The chain has TRBV7-6 and TRBJ2-7, with D tentatively TRBD1 or TRBD2 (5 bases each). The ends were cut back, 2 bases at V and 4 bases at J, with 15 bases in the middle. CDR3 length equals 15 residues. In germline, CDR1 is SGHVS, CDR2 FNYEAQ. The CDR3 DNA sequence: TGTGCCAGCAGCTTACGTCAGGGAGTAAATTACGAGCAGTACTTC. This encodes CASSLRQGVNYEQYF.

The rearrangement links TRBV29-1 to TRBJ2-3, with D hard to call. In germline, CDR1 is SQVTM, CDR2 ANQGSEA. V dropped 7 bases and J dropped 2 bases, with 13 bases sitting between them. The length of the CDR3 is 13 residues. As DNA, the CDR3 is TGCAGCGGGACGGACCCTTTCACAGATACGCAGTATTTT. This sequence encodes CSGTDPFTDTQYF.

V gene TRBV13 combines with J gene TRBJ1-6; TRBD1 aligns across 7 bases. This CDR3 has 14 residues. The germline V gene encodes CDR1 PRHDT and CDR2 FYEKMQ (reference sequence). V shed 3 bases and J 6 bases; nucleotides not matched to a gene: 2. DNA for the CDR3: TGTGCCAGCAGCTTTTACAGGGGTAATTCACCCCTCCACTTT. This sequence encodes CASSFYRGNSPLHF.

This chain joins TRBV14 and TRBJ1-6; no clear D. CDR3 size: 13 residues. Trimming shortened V by 0 bases and J by 11 bases, and 8 bases separated the two germline ends. Germline V gives CDR1 SGHDN, CDR2 FVKESK. In DNA, the CDR3 is TGTGCCAGCAGCCAAGACACCTGGGCACCCCTCCACTTT. It encodes CASSQDTWAPLHF.

This clone was seen just once. This rearrangement joins TRBV5-1 to TRBJ2-5, with unresolved D. This CDR3 is 14 amino acids long. Germline V gene data show CDR1 as SGHRS and CDR2 as YFSETQ. The V end was cut by 4 bases, the J end by 5 bases, with 15 bases between. CDR3 coding DNA: TGCGCCAGCAGCCCCCTAGGTTTGGGGGAGACCCAGTACTTC. It translates to CASSPLGLGETQYF.

The chain couples TRBV9 to TRBJ1-1, with 9 bases that match TRBD1. The CDR3 is made up of 15 amino acids. V gave up 3 bases and J gave up 6 bases; unmatched junction bases: 9. Germline CDR1 reads SGDLS; CDR2 reads YYNGEE. CDR3 nucleotides: TGTGCCAGCAGCGGCCGGGACAGGGACTTAGCTGAAGCTTTCTTT. It is translated as CASSGRDRDLAEAFF.

The chain combines TRBV15 with TRBJ2-1, with D possibly being TRBD2 (6 bases). Trimming pared 1 base from V and 7 bases from J, leaving 20 bases between. The CDR3 totals 17 residues. Germline CDR1 is LNHNV and CDR2 is YYDKDF (reference sequence). CDR3 region: CATSRVGGVSGGNEQFF. The CDR3 bases are TGTGCCACCAGCAGAGTTGGGGGAGTTAGCGGAGGGAATGAGCAGTTCTTC.

This rearrangement joins TRBV28 to TRBJ1-4, with no clear D. Germline loops: CDR1 MDHEN, CDR2 SYDVKM. The CDR3 spans 12 residues. With 5 bases removed from V and 8 bases from J, the gap between germline ends came to 9 bases. The CDR3 protein is CASSPLREKLFF. CDR3 sequence (DNA): TGTGCCAGCAGTCCTCTGAGAGAAAAACTGTTTTTT. The entire variable domain, with the rest obtained from reference TRBV28 and TRBJ1-4, is as follows: DVKVTQSSRYLVKRTGEKVFLECVQDMDHENMFWYRQDPGLGLRLIYFSYDVKMKEKGDIPEGYSVSREKKERFSLILESASTNQTSMYLCASSPLREKLFFGSGTQLSVL.

The gene calls are TRBV4-1 and TRBJ1-2; D gene ambiguous. The germline V gene encodes CDR1 MGHRA and CDR2 YSYEKL. CDR3 size: 12 residues. With 2 bases removed from V and 6 bases from J, the gap between germline ends came to 7 bases. CDR3 nucleotide sequence: TGCGCCAGCAGCCAATATGAAGATGGCTACACCTTC. It is translated as CASSQYEDGYTF.

V and J are TRBV7-6 and TRBJ2-3, with 11 bases aligning to TRBD2. J gave up 2 bases and V 5 bases, and 9 bases lay outside the gene matches. This CDR3 has 17 residues. Germline V gene lookup returns CDR1 SGHVS and CDR2 FNYEAQ. As DNA, the CDR3 is TGTGCCAGCAGCACCCCGGGACTAGCGGTTCTCACAGATACGCAGTATTTT. Protein sequence: CASSTPGLAVLTDTQYF.

The gene calls are TRBV5-6 and TRBJ1-2; 10 bases fit TRBD1. Germline V lookup: CDR1 SGHDT, CDR2 YYEEEE. The CDR3 contains 16 residues. V gave up 0 bases and J gave up 1 base; unmatched junction bases: 3. DNA of the CDR3: TGTGCCAGCAGCTTGGGACAGGGGGCAGGTAACTATGGCTACACCTTC. This gives the protein CASSLGQGAGNYGYTF.

This clone was counted only a few times. Other DNA sequences within the sample encode an identical CDR3. V is TRBV27 and J is TRBJ1-5; TRBD1 is a possible D gene (6 bases). Germline loops: CDR1 MNHEY, CDR2 SMNVEV (reference sequence). V was trimmed by 6 bases and J by 4 bases, leaving 10 bases between them. This CDR3 is 13 amino acids long. CDR3 sequence (DNA): TGTGCCAGCAGACAGGGAGGGAATCAGCCCCAGCATTTT. Encoded protein: CASRQGGNQPQHF.

The V and J genes are TRBV25-1 and TRBJ2-5, with D perhaps matching TRBD1 (6 bases). Germline V gene data show CDR1 as MGHDK and CDR2 as SYGVNS. V lost 1 base and J lost 3, with 12 bases in between. The CDR3 length is 15 residues. As DNA, the CDR3 is TGTGCCAGCAGTGAATTACCCCAGGGGAAAGAGACCCAGTACTTC. It specifies CASSELPQGKETQYF.

V is TRBV14 and J is TRBJ2-3, with unresolved D. The CDR3 totals 17 residues. Germline assignment: CDR1 SGHDN and CDR2 FVKESK. Trimming stripped 1 base from V and 10 bases from J, with 24 bases between. The CDR3 here is CASSQGALYEASGSQYF. CDR3 DNA sequence: TGTGCCAGCAGCCAAGGTGCCCTTTACGAGGCTAGTGGCTCGCAGTATTTT.

This chain links TRBV30 with TRBJ1-2, with D uncertain. Germline V gene data show CDR1 as GTSNPN and CDR2 as SVGIG (reference sequence). V was cut by 0 bases and J by 6 bases, with 11 bases left in between. CDR3 length: 13 amino acids. The CDR3 sequence is CAWSVDEGHGYTF. The CDR3 region has the DNA TGTGCCTGGAGTGTCGACGAAGGGCATGGCTACACCTTC.

The V and J genes are TRBV28 and TRBJ2-3; no definite D call. The CDR3 has 12 amino acids. Trimming left V 3 bases short and J 6 bases short, with 7 bases between. From germline, CDR1 is MDHEN and CDR2 SYDVKM. CDR3 protein: CASSFRSDTQYF. CDR3 DNA sequence: TGTGCCAGCAGTTTTCGGTCGGATACGCAGTATTTT.

The chain links TRBV24-1 to TRBJ1-1; D is unclear. This CDR3 spans 15 amino acids. The V end lost 4 bases, the J end lost 1 base, and 12 bases lay between the germline ends. Germline CDR1 KGHDR, CDR2 SFDVKD. This chain's CDR3 is CATSDARNSNTEAFF. The CDR3 DNA reads as TGTGCCACCAGTGACGCCAGAAACTCGAACACTGAAGCTTTCTTT.